What follows are 13 T cell receptor beta chains derived from one specimen sequenced in a study of cytomegalovirus exposure and HLA in healthy donors. Primers for the PCR totalled 60 Vbeta and 13 Jbeta. Produced via immunoSEQ multiplex PCR; TCRdb's table is partial and in-frame only. The repertoire holds 160,000 or so clones, with roughly 87% as singletons. The specimen was PBMCs. All receptors come from a woman in her fifties or sixties in good health and CMV-seronegative.

This clone was seen just once. In DNA, the CDR3 is TGCGCCAGCAGCTTACAGGTCAAACAAGAGACCCAGTACTTC. Its translation is CASSLQVKQETQYF. This chain links TRBV5-1 with TRBJ2-5, with D possibly being TRBD1 (5 bases). V was cut by 2 bases and J by 2 bases, with 10 bases left in between. The CDR3 consists of 14 residues. The germline V gene has CDR1 SGHRS and CDR2 YFSETQ.

This clone was observed a single time. V gene TRBV6-5 combines with J gene TRBJ1-5; D ambiguous. The CDR3 extends over 13 amino acids. Germline V gene lookup returns CDR1 MNHEY and CDR2 SVGAGI. Trimming took 1 base from V and 4 from J, leaving 5 bases between them. CDR3: CASSYLKNQPQHF. The CDR3 bases are TGTGCCAGCAGTTACTTAAAAAATCAGCCCCAGCATTTT.

Remarks on this clone: A junction end diverges from the germline sequence, so it may reflect a read error. The genes are TRBV6-5 and TRBJ2-1; unclear D gene. This CDR3 comprises 15 residues. The V gene's germline CDR1 is MNHEY and CDR2 SVGAGI. CDR3 region: CAGSYGWSADNEQFF. The CDR3 DNA reads TGTGCCGGCAGTTACGGGTGGAGCGCGGACAATGAGCAGTTCTTC.

The chain employs TRBV5-6 and TRBJ2-3, with a weak D call TRBD2 (6 bases). CDR1 is SGHDT and CDR2 is YYEEEE in the germline V gene. The V gene lost 3 bases and the J gene lost 2 bases, with 16 bases spanning the gap. The CDR3 runs 16 residues. The CDR3 sequence is CASSSRDSSYTDTQYF. Here the CDR3 DNA reads TGTGCCAGCAGCTCCCGGGACTCCTCTTACACAGATACGCAGTATTTT. The whole variable domain, filled in from reference TRBV5-6 and TRBJ2-3, reads DAGVTQSPTHLIKTRGQQVTLRCSPKSGHDTVSWYQQALGQGPQFIFQYYEEEERQRGNFPDRFSGHQFPNYSSELNVNALLLGDSALYLCASSSRDSSYTDTQYFGPGTRLTVL.

The V call is TRBV18, the J call TRBJ2-4; 8 bases are a match to TRBD1. Germline V gene data show CDR1 as KGHSH and CDR2 as LQKENI. The CDR3 length is 16 residues. The ends lost 4 bases at V and 7 bases at J; junction bases unmatched: 12. The CDR3 protein is CASSQGTGPVMNIQYF. CDR3 bases: TGTGCCAGCTCACAAGGGACAGGCCCAGTAATGAACATTCAGTACTTC.

This clone was observed once. The chain has TRBV27 and TRBJ2-7; maybe TRBD2 (6 bases). CDR3 length: 18 residues. The ends were cut back, 1 base at V and 0 bases at J, with 19 bases in the middle. Germline V lookup: CDR1 MNHEY, CDR2 SMNVEV (reference sequence). The CDR3 DNA is TGTGCCAGCAGTTTATTTAGTCGAGCGGGCGGCAGCTCCTACGAGCAGTACTTC. This codes for CASSLFSRAGGSSYEQYF.

This clone was picked up one time. The gene calls are TRBV7-3 and TRBJ2-1, with 8 bases fitting TRBD2. Losses at the gene ends were 6 bases for V and 0 bases for J; bases not matched to a gene: 4. CDR3 length: 15 residues. Looked up from germline, CDR1 is SGHTA and CDR2 is FQGTGA. The CDR3 nucleotides are TGTGCCAGCAGTCAAAGCGGGAGCTCCTACAATGAGCAGTTCTTC. This translates into CASSQSGSSYNEQFF.

This rearrangement joins TRBV28 to TRBJ2-2; D is unresolved. This CDR3 is built from 15 residues. Germline V CDR1 and CDR2: MDHEN, SYDVKM. Trimming took 2 bases from V and 6 from J, leaving 13 bases between them. The CDR3, as DNA: TGTGCCAGCAGTTTAGGCTGGCGGTGGTCCGGGGAGCTGTTTTTT. This codes for CASSLGWRWSGELFF.

The V gene is TRBV28, the J gene TRBJ2-5, with 8 nucleotides matching TRBD1. The V and J ends lost 6 bases and 7 bases, in that order; junction bases with no gene match: 19. The germline CDR1 and CDR2 sequences are MDHEN and SYDVKM. The CDR3 extends over 17 amino acids. CDR3 in amino acids: CASSPSSQGALIGTQYF. CDR3 coding DNA: TGTGCCAGCAGCCCTTCGTCCCAGGGGGCTTTAATAGGGACCCAGTACTTC.

As to this clone: One junction end disagrees with the germline gene, perhaps due to a read error. V and J are TRBV19 and TRBJ1-1, with 7 bases aligning to TRBD1. The length of the CDR3 is 14 residues. Germline lookup yields CDR1 LNHDA and CDR2 SQIVND (reference sequence). The CDR3 sequence is CASRGQVFFSEALF. CDR3 sequence (DNA): TGTGCCAGTAGAGGACAGGTCTTTTTTTCTGAAGCTCTCTTT.

This chain uses TRBV5-1 with TRBJ2-2; perhaps TRBD2 as D (5 bases). The germline CDR1 and CDR2 sequences are SGHRS and YFSETQ. V was clipped by 0 bases and J by 8 bases, with 11 bases between them. This CDR3 has 14 amino acids. CDR3 sequence: CASSLERVLGELFF. The CDR3 DNA reads as TGCGCCAGCAGCTTGGAGAGGGTTCTTGGGGAGCTGTTTTTT. Looking up the rest from reference TRBV5-1 and TRBJ2-2 gives the full variable domain: KAGVTQTPRYLIKTRGQQVTLSCSPISGHRSVSWYQQTPGQGLQFLFEYFSETQRNKGNFPGRFSGRQFSNSRSEMNVSTLELGDSALYLCASSLERVLGELFFGEGSRLTVL.

The chain recombines TRBV13 with TRBJ1-5; TRBD1 is a possible D gene (5 bases). The germline V gene has CDR1 PRHDT and CDR2 FYEKMQ (reference sequence). CDR3 length equals 16 residues. V lost 4 bases and J lost 0, with 13 bases in between. In DNA form, the CDR3 reads TGTGCCAGCAGCTCTGACAGCGGGTCTAGCAATCAGCCCCAGCATTTT. Its translation is CASSSDSGSSNQPQHF.

The rearrangement joins TRBV7-9 to TRBJ2-1; D may be TRBD2 (6 bases). Trimming removed 1 base from V and 3 bases from J, with 10 bases in between. CDR3 length: 15 amino acids. Germline V gene lookup returns CDR1 SEHNR and CDR2 FQNEAQ (reference sequence). Here the CDR3 reads CASSLDYGGYNEQFF. The CDR3 nucleotides are TGTGCCAGCAGCTTAGATTACGGGGGCTACAATGAGCAGTTCTTC.